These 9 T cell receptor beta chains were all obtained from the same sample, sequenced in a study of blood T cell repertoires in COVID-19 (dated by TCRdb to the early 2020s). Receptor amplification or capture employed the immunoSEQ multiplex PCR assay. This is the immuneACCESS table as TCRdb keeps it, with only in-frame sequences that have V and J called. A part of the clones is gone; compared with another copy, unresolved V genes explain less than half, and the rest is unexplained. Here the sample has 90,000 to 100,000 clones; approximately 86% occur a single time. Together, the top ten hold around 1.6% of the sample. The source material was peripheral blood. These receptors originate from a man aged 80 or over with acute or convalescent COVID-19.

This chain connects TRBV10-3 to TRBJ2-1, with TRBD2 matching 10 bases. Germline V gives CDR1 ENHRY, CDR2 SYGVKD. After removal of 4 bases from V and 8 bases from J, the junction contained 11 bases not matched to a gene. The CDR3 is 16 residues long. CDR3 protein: CAISGGLSLAGDEQFF. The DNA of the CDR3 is TGTGCCATCAGTGGGGGGTTGAGCCTAGCGGGAGATGAGCAGTTCTTC.

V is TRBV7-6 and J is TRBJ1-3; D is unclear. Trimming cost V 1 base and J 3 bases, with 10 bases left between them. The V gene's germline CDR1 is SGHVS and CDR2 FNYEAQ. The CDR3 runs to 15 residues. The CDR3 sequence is CASSLDRAYGNTIYF. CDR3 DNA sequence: TGTGCCAGCAGCTTAGATCGAGCCTATGGAAACACCATATATTTT.

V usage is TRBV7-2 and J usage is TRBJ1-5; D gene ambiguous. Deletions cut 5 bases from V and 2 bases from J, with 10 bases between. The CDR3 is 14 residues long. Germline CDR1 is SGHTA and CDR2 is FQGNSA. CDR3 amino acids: CASSPRGGNQPQHF. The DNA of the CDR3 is TGTGCCAGCAGCCCCCGCGGGGGCAATCAGCCCCAGCATTTT.

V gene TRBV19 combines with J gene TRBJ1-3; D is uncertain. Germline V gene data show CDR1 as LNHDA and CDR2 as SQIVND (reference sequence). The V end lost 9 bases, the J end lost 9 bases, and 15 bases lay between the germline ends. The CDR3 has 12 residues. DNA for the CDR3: TGTGCCAGCATTGGGCCGGTTAGCACCATATATTTT. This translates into CASIGPVSTIYF.

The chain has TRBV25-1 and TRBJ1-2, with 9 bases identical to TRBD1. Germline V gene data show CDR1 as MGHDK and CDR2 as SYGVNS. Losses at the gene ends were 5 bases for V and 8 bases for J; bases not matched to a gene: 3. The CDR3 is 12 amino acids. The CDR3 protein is CASSQDRGGYTF. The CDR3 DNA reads TGTGCCAGCAGTCAGGACAGGGGCGGCTACACCTTC.

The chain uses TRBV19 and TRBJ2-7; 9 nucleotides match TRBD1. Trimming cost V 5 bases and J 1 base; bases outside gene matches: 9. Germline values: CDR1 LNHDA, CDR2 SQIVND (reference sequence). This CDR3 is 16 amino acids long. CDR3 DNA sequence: TGTGCCAGTAGTTCAACCGGACAGGGGATTTCCTACGAGCAGTACTTC. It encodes CASSSTGQGISYEQYF.

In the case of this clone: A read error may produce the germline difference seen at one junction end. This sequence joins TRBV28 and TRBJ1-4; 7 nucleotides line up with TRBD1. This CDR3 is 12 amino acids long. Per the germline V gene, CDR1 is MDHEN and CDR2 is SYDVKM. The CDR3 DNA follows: TGTGCCAGCAGACCTTCTACCGGGACAGTACACTTT. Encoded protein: CASRPSTGTVHF.

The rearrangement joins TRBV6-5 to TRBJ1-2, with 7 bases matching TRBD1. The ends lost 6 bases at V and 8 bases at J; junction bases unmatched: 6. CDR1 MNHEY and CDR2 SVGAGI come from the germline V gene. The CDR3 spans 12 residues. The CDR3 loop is CASRDDREGYTF. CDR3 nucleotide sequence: TGTGCCAGCAGAGACGACAGGGAAGGCTACACCTTC.

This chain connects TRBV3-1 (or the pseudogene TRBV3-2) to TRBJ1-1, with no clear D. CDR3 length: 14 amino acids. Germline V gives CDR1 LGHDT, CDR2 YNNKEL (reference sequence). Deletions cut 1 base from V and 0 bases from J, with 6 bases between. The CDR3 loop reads CASSQVPVNTEAFF. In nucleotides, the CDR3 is TGTGCCAGCAGCCAAGTACCGGTGAACACTGAAGCTTTCTTT.